This T cell receptor beta chain was recovered during a study of cytomegalovirus exposure and HLA in healthy donors. Points from the study as a whole: As a later analysis showed, a missense DCLRE1C variant was linked to trimming of TCR beta V- and J-genes.

Per germline, CDR1 LNHDA and CDR2 SQIVND (reference sequence). The CDR3 covers 14 residues. Trimming left V 4 bases short and J 1 base short, with 10 bases between. Primers included in the PCR were 60 Vbeta and 13 Jbeta primers. Libraries were prepared by immunoSEQ multiplex PCR; TCRdb keeps only in-frame clonotypes and omits some of them. In total, the table holds over 100,000 clones. A note on this clone: Antigen: not known.

Input material: PBMCs. This TCR was sampled from a man between 18 and 35 years old in good health and CMV-seronegative. This rearrangement joins TRBV19 to TRBJ1-1; D call uncertain. This chain's CDR3 is CASSTDGKNTEAFF. In nucleotides, the CDR3 is TGTGCCAGTAGTACGGACGGGAAGAACACTGAAGCTTTCTTT.